The next 30 T cell receptor beta chains were all read from a single sample in a study of shared clonotypes between healthy human individuals. Naive CD8 cells comprised CD45RO-negative, CCR7-positively selected cells, excluding terminally differentiated effector memory CD45RA+ cells. TCRdb's table, derived via immunoSEQ multiplex PCR, lists solely in-frame clones and lacks some. This table holds about 2 million clones, about 95% found once. Source material: naive CD8+ T cells sorted from blood. Receptors were obtained from a man aged 18-30 years in good health.

This sequence joins TRBV4-1 and TRBJ1-5, with D tentatively TRBD1 (5 bases). Germline V lookup: CDR1 MGHRA, CDR2 YSYEKL. The CDR3 consists of 19 residues. The V end lost 1 base, the J end lost 3 bases, and 22 bases lay between the germline ends. The CDR3 DNA reads as TGCGCCAGCAGCCAAGTCGTCGGGGGGTCCCATAAGTTCAATCAGCCCCAGCATTTT. Encoded protein: CASSQVVGGSHKFNQPQHF.

The chain has TRBV13 and TRBJ2-3; the D gene is possibly TRBD1 (6 bases). CDR3 length: 15 amino acids. Trimming cost V 5 bases and J 0 bases, with 12 bases left between them. Looked up from germline, CDR1 is PRHDT and CDR2 is FYEKMQ (reference sequence). The CDR3 here is CASSQVQGSTDTQYF. CDR3 DNA sequence: TGTGCCAGCAGCCAGGTACAGGGAAGCACAGATACGCAGTATTTT. Full variable domain (missing parts from reference TRBV13 and TRBJ2-3): AAGVIQSPRHLIKEKRETATLKCYPIPRHDTVYWYQQGPGQDPQFLISFYEKMQSDKGSIPDRFSAQQFSDYHSELNMSSLELGDSALYFCASSQVQGSTDTQYFGPGTRLTVL.

The V call is TRBV19, the J call TRBJ1-5, with D unresolved. Trimming removed 1 base at V and 4 bases at J, with 14 bases between. This CDR3 has 16 residues. In germline, CDR1 is LNHDA, CDR2 SQIVND (reference sequence). The CDR3 sequence: CASSIAALRKNQPQHF. The CDR3 DNA sequence: TGTGCCAGTAGTATAGCGGCTCTAAGGAAAAATCAGCCCCAGCATTTT.

V is TRBV2 and J is TRBJ2-3; unclear D gene. Germline values: CDR1 SNHLY, CDR2 FYNNEI. The CDR3 is 15 residues long. V was shortened by 1 base and J by 0 bases, with 8 bases between the two germline ends. CDR3 coding DNA: TGTGCCAGCAGTGAAGGGTGGCTTAGCACAGATACGCAGTATTTT. Encoded protein: CASSEGWLSTDTQYF.

Notes on this clone: Other DNA sequences in the sample encode the same CDR3. This sequence joins TRBV13 and TRBJ2-5; TRBD2 matches at 11 bases. The germline gives CDR1 PRHDT, CDR2 FYEKMQ (reference sequence). The CDR3 has 16 residues. V shed 4 bases and J 0 bases; nucleotides not matched to a gene: 4. The CDR3 sequence: CASSSRLAGHQETQYF. The CDR3 coding sequence is TGTGCCAGCAGCTCTAGACTAGCGGGGCACCAAGAGACCCAGTACTTC.

V is TRBV4-1 and J is TRBJ2-1; 7 bases align to TRBD2. The CDR3 loop spans 15 amino acids. After removal of 2 bases from V and 6 bases from J, the junction contained 7 bases not matched to a gene. Germline V gene lookup returns CDR1 MGHRA and CDR2 YSYEKL. The CDR3 loop is CASSQNQREFNEQFF. In nucleotides, the CDR3 is TGCGCCAGCAGCCAAAATCAGCGGGAATTCAATGAGCAGTTCTTC.

In DNA form, the CDR3 reads TGTGCCAGCAGCCAAGAACATCTCGATAACTATGGCTACACCTTC. Translation: CASSQEHLDNYGYTF. The chain employs TRBV14 and TRBJ1-2; no clear D gene. Germline V gives CDR1 SGHDN, CDR2 FVKESK. V lost 0 bases, J lost 1 base, and 9 bases lay in between. This CDR3 contains 15 residues.

Here the CDR3 DNA reads TGTGCCAGTAGTATAGCCGGGAATGGCTACACCTTC. It encodes CASSIAGNGYTF. This rearrangement joins TRBV19 to TRBJ1-2; D gene uncertain. There are 12 residues in the CDR3. V dropped 1 base and J dropped 6 bases, with 6 bases sitting between them. Germline CDR1 is LNHDA and CDR2 is SQIVND (reference sequence).

This clone was detected only once. This chain links TRBV5-6 with TRBJ2-5; 8 bases are a match to TRBD1. CDR1 is SGHDT and CDR2 is YYEEEE in the germline V gene. V trimming: 4 bases; J trimming: 3 bases; junction bases outside the gene matches: 8. The CDR3 covers 15 residues. DNA for the CDR3: TGTGCCAGCAGCCGAGCCCGGGACAGGAAAGAGACCCAGTACTTC. As protein: CASSRARDRKETQYF.

The chain combines TRBV4-1 with TRBJ1-1, with 9 bases fitting TRBD1. V lost 2 bases, J lost 4 bases, and 5 bases stayed unmatched. There are 15 residues in the CDR3. The germline V gene has CDR1 MGHRA and CDR2 YSYEKL. CDR3: CASSQTGGGFTEAFF. Written as DNA, the CDR3 is TGCGCCAGCAGCCAAACAGGGGGCGGTTTCACTGAAGCTTTCTTT.

The chain combines TRBV4-1 with TRBJ2-3; D ambiguous. Trimming took 1 base from V and 7 from J, leaving 9 bases between them. The CDR3 has 13 amino acids. Per the germline V gene, CDR1 is MGHRA and CDR2 is YSYEKL. CDR3 in DNA: TGCGCCAGCAGCCAAGGGGATGTCAATACGCAGTATTTT. This encodes CASSQGDVNTQYF.

This chain joins TRBV5-5 and TRBJ2-7, with TRBD1 matching over 9 bases. This CDR3 region has 15 residues. Germline CDR1 reads SGHKS; CDR2 reads YYEKEE (reference sequence). Losses at the gene ends were 2 bases for V and 1 base for J; bases not matched to a gene: 4. DNA of the CDR3: TGTGCCAGCAGCTTCGGACAGGGGACATCCTACGAGCAGTACTTC. Residues: CASSFGQGTSYEQYF.

CDR3 in DNA: TGTGCCATCAGTGGAGGGACTAGCGGGAGTCCCTACGAGCAGTACTTC. Amino acids: CAISGGTSGSPYEQYF. V and J are TRBV10-3 and TRBJ2-7, with 14 bases that match TRBD2. With 4 bases clipped from V and 2 bases from J, the junction kept 4 bases outside the gene matches. CDR1 ENHRY and CDR2 SYGVKD come from the germline V gene. This CDR3 is built from 16 residues.

The chain carries TRBV9 and TRBJ2-2; D tentatively fits TRBD1 or TRBD2 (5 bases each). The V end was cut by 0 bases, the J end by 2 bases, with 11 bases between. The CDR3 loop spans 16 amino acids. In germline, CDR1 is SGDLS, CDR2 YYNGEE. DNA of the CDR3: TGTGCCAGCAGCGTAGCCCCGGGGCCAAACACCGGGGAGCTGTTTTTT. Its translation is CASSVAPGPNTGELFF.

A note on this clone: Other nucleotide sequences in the sample specify the same CDR3. V usage is TRBV30 and J usage is TRBJ1-5, with D perhaps matching TRBD1 (6 bases). CDR1 and CDR2 from the germline V gene are GTSNPN and SVGIG (reference sequence). CDR3 length: 14 amino acids. Trimming left V 2 bases short and J 7 bases short, with 15 bases between. CDR3 coding DNA: TGTGCCTGGAGTCCCGGGGAGGGGGGACAGCCCCAGCATTTT. Encoded protein: CAWSPGEGGQPQHF.

The rearrangement links TRBV19 to TRBJ2-7; 7 bases are shared with TRBD2. The CDR3 contains 14 residues. CDR1 is LNHDA, CDR2 SQIVND, per germline (reference sequence). The ends lost 4 bases at V and 4 bases at J; junction bases unmatched: 7. CDR3 loop: CASSTAGVAYEQYF. CDR3 sequence (DNA): TGTGCCAGTAGTACGGCGGGAGTGGCGTACGAGCAGTACTTC.

This chain connects TRBV7-9 to TRBJ2-1, with unresolved D. Germline assignment: CDR1 SEHNR and CDR2 FQNEAQ (reference sequence). The germline V and J ends were trimmed by 0 bases and 15 bases, with 15 bases remaining between them. The CDR3 length is 13 residues. CDR3 bases: TGTGCCAGCAGCTTAGCCCCGGAAGTCAAGAGGTTCTTC. It specifies CASSLAPEVKRFF.

This clone was observed once. The chain combines TRBV9 with TRBJ2-3; 8 nucleotides align to TRBD2. The CDR3 runs to 12 residues. The V gene end was trimmed by 4 bases and the J gene end by 9 bases; junction bases not matched to a gene: 4. Germline lookup yields CDR1 SGDLS and CDR2 YYNGEE. The CDR3 region is CASSLGGGTQYF. The CDR3 region has the DNA TGTGCCAGCAGCCTCGGCGGGGGGACGCAGTATTTT.

The chain combines TRBV13 with TRBJ2-7; 12 bases are shared with TRBD1. V lost 6 bases and J lost 4; bases outside the gene matches: 1. The CDR3 consists of 13 residues. Germline CDR1 reads PRHDT; CDR2 reads FYEKMQ (reference sequence). CDR3: CASRGQGAYEQYF. The CDR3 nucleotides read TGTGCCAGCAGGGGACAGGGGGCTTACGAGCAGTACTTC.

The rearrangement joins TRBV2 to TRBJ2-7; D gene uncertain. V shed 1 base and J shed 3 bases, with 4 bases lying between them. The CDR3 length is 12 residues. CDR1 is SNHLY, CDR2 FYNNEI, per germline. The CDR3 DNA reads TGTGCCAGCAGTGAAGGGGTCTACGAGCAGTACTTC. It encodes CASSEGVYEQYF.

V gene TRBV30 combines with J gene TRBJ2-1; 7 nucleotides match TRBD1. CDR3 length equals 14 residues. After removal of 8 bases from V and 3 bases from J, the junction contained 10 bases not matched to a gene. Germline V lookup: CDR1 GTSNPN, CDR2 SVGIG (reference sequence). CDR3 coding DNA: TGTGCCCGGGGACGGACAGGTGTCTACAATGAGCAGTTCTTC. Translating it yields CARGRTGVYNEQFF.

As to this clone: Other DNA variants within this sample encode the same CDR3. V and J are TRBV4-1 and TRBJ2-2; D is uncertain. CDR1 is MGHRA and CDR2 is YSYEKL in the germline V gene. Trimming left V 0 bases short and J 1 base short, with 3 bases between. CDR3 length equals 14 residues. CDR3 protein: CASSQDLNTGELFF. For the CDR3, the DNA is TGCGCCAGCAGCCAAGACCTGAACACCGGGGAGCTGTTTTTT.

This chain uses TRBV28 with TRBJ1-1, with D perhaps matching TRBD1 (5 bases). Germline V gene data show CDR1 as MDHEN and CDR2 as SYDVKM. The CDR3 has 14 residues. This CDR3 reads CATTPQADRGRAFF. For the CDR3, the DNA is TGTGCTACTACCCCGCAGGCGGACCGGGGGAGAGCTTTCTTT. Looking up the rest from reference TRBV28 and TRBJ1-1 gives the full variable domain: DVKVTQSSRYLVKRTGEKVFLECVQDMDHENMFWYRQDPGLGLRLIYFSYDVKMKEKGDIPEGYSVSREKKERFSLILESASTNQTSMYLCATTPQADRGRAFFGQGTRLTVV.

This clone appeared once. This chain connects TRBV30 to TRBJ2-7; no clear D. Trimming cost V 0 bases and J 0 bases, with 6 bases left between them. CDR3 length: 13 amino acids. Germline CDR1 and CDR2: GTSNPN and SVGIG (reference sequence). CDR3 in amino acids: CAWSVSYSYEQYF. CDR3 DNA sequence: TGTGCCTGGAGTGTGAGTTACTCCTACGAGCAGTACTTC. Drawing the rest from reference TRBV30 and TRBJ2-7, the complete variable domain is SQTIHQWPATLVQPVGSPLSLECTVEGTSNPNLYWYRQAAGRGLQLLFYSVGIGQISSEVPQNLSASRPQDRQFILSSKKLLLSDSGFYLCAWSVSYSYEQYFGPGTRLTVT.

The V call is TRBV19, the J call TRBJ2-7; D not resolved. V dropped 5 bases and J dropped 2 bases, with 19 bases sitting between them. The V gene's germline CDR1 is LNHDA and CDR2 SQIVND (reference sequence). The CDR3 spans 16 residues. In DNA form, the CDR3 reads TGTGCCAGTAGTCTCCCCTCAGAGAAAGAAACCTACGAGCAGTACTTC. Translating it yields CASSLPSEKETYEQYF.

The chain is built from TRBV6-5 and TRBJ2-7; a possible D gene is TRBD2 (6 bases). Trimming took off 2 bases at V and 3 bases at J, with 14 bases between the two ends. The CDR3 loop spans 15 amino acids. Germline V CDR1 and CDR2: MNHEY, SVGAGI. The CDR3 region is CASSYGGESDYEQYF. Here the CDR3 DNA reads TGTGCCAGCAGTTACGGCGGGGAATCAGACTACGAGCAGTACTTC.

The chain employs TRBV13 and TRBJ2-3; no clear D. Germline V gives CDR1 PRHDT, CDR2 FYEKMQ (reference sequence). V lost 0 bases and J lost 0, with 10 bases in between. The CDR3 is made up of 16 amino acids. CDR3 bases: TGTGCCAGCAGCTTAGGCCCCTGGATGAGCACAGATACGCAGTATTTT. It specifies CASSLGPWMSTDTQYF.

The gene calls are TRBV7-6 and TRBJ2-2, with 12 nucleotides matching TRBD2. Per the germline V gene, CDR1 is SGHVS and CDR2 is FNYEAQ. V shed 5 bases, J shed 5 bases, and the junction held 9 bases outside the gene matches. The CDR3 is made up of 17 amino acids. The CDR3 sequence: CASSGPTSGGPTGELFF. The CDR3 DNA sequence: TGTGCCAGCAGCGGGCCGACTAGCGGGGGACCAACCGGGGAGCTGTTTTTT.

This clone was observed a few times. J is TRBJ1-2 and V is TRBV29-1; TRBD1 matches 9 bases. Trimming removed 5 bases from V and 3 bases from J; junction bases left unmatched: 4. The length of the CDR3 is 13 residues. Germline values: CDR1 SQVTM, CDR2 ANQGSEA. In DNA form, the CDR3 reads TGCAGCGTTACAGGGGGCTGGGACTATGGCTACACCTTC. The encoded protein is CSVTGGWDYGYTF.

The CDR3 sequence is CASGQFYEQYF. The CDR3 DNA reads TGTGCCAGCGGGCAGTTCTACGAGCAGTACTTC. J is TRBJ2-7 and V is TRBV6-5, with D unresolved. The CDR3 contains 11 residues. Germline CDR1 MNHEY, CDR2 SVGAGI. V shed 8 bases and J shed 3 bases, with 8 bases lying between them.